Below, one T cell receptor beta chain is given with its context. Its antigen is currently unknown. This sample was taken from a study of OX40 agonist ivuxolimab in advanced cancers. Study at large: It was ivuxolimab, an agonistic anti-OX40 (CD134) antibody, that patients were treated with.

The table came from immunoSEQ multiplex PCR; TCRdb's copy has only in-frame clones and leaves some out. The data hold over 55,000 clones, with 80% to 85% observed a single time. A history of autoimmune disease or systemic immunosuppression excluded patients. Overall study findings and caveats: Both blood CD4+ and CD8+ T cells showed clonal growth by week 6 at 0.1 to 3.0 mg/kg. Certain nonresponding patients likewise had low normalized T-cell clonal expansion.

The sequences come from CD4+ or CD8+ T cells sorted from blood, collected in a trial of the OX40 agonist ivuxolimab. This clonotype originated in an adult with an advanced solid tumor such as melanoma, head and neck, liver or kidney cancer.

The CDR3 DNA reads TGTGCCAGCAGCTTAGGGCAGCTGGGGGAGCAGTACTTC. Encoded protein: CASSLGQLGEQYF. The V call is TRBV7-9, the J call TRBJ2-7; D remains unclear. There are 13 residues in the CDR3. CDR1 and CDR2 (germline): SEHNR, FQNEAQ (reference sequence). Trimming stripped 1 base from V and 7 bases from J, with 11 bases between.